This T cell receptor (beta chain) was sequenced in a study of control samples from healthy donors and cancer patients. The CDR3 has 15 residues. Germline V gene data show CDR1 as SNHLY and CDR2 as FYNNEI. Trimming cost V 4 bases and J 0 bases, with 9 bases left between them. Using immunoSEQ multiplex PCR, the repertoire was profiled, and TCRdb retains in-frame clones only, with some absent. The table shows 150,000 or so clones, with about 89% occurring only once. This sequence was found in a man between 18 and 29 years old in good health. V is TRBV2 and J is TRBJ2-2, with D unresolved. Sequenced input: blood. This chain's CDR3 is CASSGVMANTGELFF. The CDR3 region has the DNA TGTGCCAGCAGTGGTGTGATGGCGAACACCGGGGAGCTGTTTTTT.